This entry lists 23 T cell receptor beta chains sequenced from one sample in a study of radiotherapy plus CTLA-4 blockade in lung cancer. This table comes from immunoSEQ multiplex PCR, and its TCRdb copy is limited to in-frame clones, with some not included. The table lists roughly 46,000 clones, around 69% of them singletons. The starting material was peripheral blood, obtained from a patient treated with radiotherapy plus ipilimumab. All receptors derive from a human donor with non-small cell lung cancer who had stable disease on radiotherapy plus ipilimumab.

There are a few counts of this clone. This chain uses TRBV5-1 with TRBJ2-1; 13 bases are shared with TRBD2. Germline V CDR1 and CDR2: SGHRS, YFSETQ. Trimming took 4 bases from V and 1 from J; bases not matched to a gene: 11. CDR3 length: 19 amino acids. The DNA for the CDR3 is TGCGCCAGCAGCGTACCCGGGACTAGCGGGACTAAATCCTACAATGAGCAGTTCTTC. This sequence encodes CASSVPGTSGTKSYNEQFF. The full variable domain, in which reference TRBV5-1 and TRBJ2-1 provide the parts outside the CDR3, is KAGVTQTPRYLIKTRGQQVTLSCSPISGHRSVSWYQQTPGQGLQFLFEYFSETQRNKGNFPGRFSGRQFSNSRSEMNVSTLELGDSALYLCASSVPGTSGTKSYNEQFFGPGTRLTVL.

V usage is TRBV15 and J usage is TRBJ1-1; no clear D gene. Germline lookup yields CDR1 LNHNV and CDR2 YYDKDF (reference sequence). V lost 5 bases, J lost 10 bases, and 14 bases lay in between. CDR3 length: 12 amino acids. The CDR3 loop is CATSSPILGAFF. The CDR3, as DNA: TGTGCCACCAGCTCACCTATCCTCGGAGCTTTCTTT.

The genes are TRBV30 and TRBJ2-3; D may be TRBD2 (5 bases). V shed 2 bases and J shed 3 bases, with 9 bases lying between them. The germline gives CDR1 GTSNPN, CDR2 SVGIG (reference sequence). CDR3 length equals 13 residues. CDR3 region: CAWSKRETDTQYF. CDR3 in DNA: TGTGCCTGGAGTAAGAGGGAAACAGATACGCAGTATTTT.

This clone has a single count. The CDR3 DNA is TGTGCCAGCTTCCGGGACAGGCGCTATGGCTACACCTTC. Translated: CASFRDRRYGYTF. The rearrangement links TRBV6-1 to TRBJ1-2; TRBD1 matches 8 bases. Germline values: CDR1 MNHNS, CDR2 SASEGT. V shed 8 bases, J shed 4 bases, and the junction held 6 bases outside the gene matches. The CDR3 is made up of 13 amino acids.

The V gene is TRBV11-2, the J gene TRBJ2-5; 7 bases agree with TRBD1. This CDR3 spans 17 amino acids. After removal of 1 base from V and 0 bases from J, the junction contained 8 bases not matched to a gene. From germline, CDR1 is SGHAT and CDR2 FQNNGV. The CDR3 region has the DNA TGTGCCAGCAGCTTAGGCCCTCAAACAGGGGACCAAGAGACCCAGTACTTC. Translation: CASSLGPQTGDQETQYF.

The J gene is TRBJ1-5, the V gene TRBV18; D unclear. Germline V CDR1 and CDR2: KGHSH, LQKENI. Trimming shortened V by 5 bases and J by 2 bases, and 16 bases separated the two germline ends. The CDR3 sequence is 16 residues long. The DNA of the CDR3 is TGTGCCAGCTCAGCTGAGTTGGGGTTTGGCAATCAGCCCCAGCATTTT. Its translation is CASSAELGFGNQPQHF.

The CDR3 sequence: CASSRSLRDNTEAFF. DNA for the CDR3: TGTGCCAGCAGCCGATCCCTGAGGGACAACACTGAAGCTTTCTTT. This rearrangement joins TRBV6-6 to TRBJ1-1; D is possibly TRBD1 (5 bases). Germline V gene sequence: CDR1 MNHNY, CDR2 SVGAGI (reference sequence). The V and J ends lost 6 bases and 2 bases respectively, with 16 bases between them. This CDR3 has 15 amino acids.

The chain recombines TRBV9 with TRBJ1-6; no firm D call. The germline CDR1 and CDR2 sequences are SGDLS and YYNGEE. V dropped 3 bases and J dropped 1 base, with 8 bases sitting between them. This CDR3 spans 15 amino acids. The CDR3 loop is CASSESPSYNSPLHF. In DNA form, the CDR3 reads TGTGCCAGCAGCGAAAGTCCATCCTATAATTCACCCCTCCACTTT.

The genes are TRBV6-1 and TRBJ2-6; D unresolved. Germline V gene sequence: CDR1 MNHNS, CDR2 SASEGT. Trimming removed 3 bases at V and 0 bases at J, with 12 bases between. The CDR3 sequence is 17 residues long. CDR3 residues: CASSEAGVSSGANVLTF. In nucleotides, the CDR3 is TGTGCCAGCAGTGAGGCAGGCGTGAGCTCTGGGGCCAACGTCCTGACTTTC.

This clone showed up just a few times. The rearrangement links TRBV18 to TRBJ1-3; D is possibly TRBD1 (6 bases). V lost 7 bases and J 0 bases, leaving 10 bases between the germline ends. The CDR3 totals 14 residues. Germline V CDR1 and CDR2: KGHSH, LQKENI. The CDR3 DNA is TGTGCCAGCTTTACAGGGAACTCTGGAAACACCATATATTTT. It is translated as CASFTGNSGNTIYF. Full variable domain (remainder filled in from reference TRBV18 and TRBJ1-3): NAGVMQNPRHLVRRRGQEARLRCSPMKGHSHVYWYRQLPEEGLKFMVYLQKENIIDESGMPKERFSAEFPKEGPSILRIQQVVRGDSAAYFCASFTGNSGNTIYFGEGSWLTVV.

The chain couples TRBV5-1 to TRBJ1-1; TRBD1 matches at 7 bases. The junction had 5 bases not matched to a gene; V was cut back by 4 bases and J by 2 bases. Germline loops: CDR1 SGHRS, CDR2 YFSETQ. CDR3 length: 14 amino acids. The CDR3 DNA is TGCGCCAGCAGCGGAACAGGGGTAAACACTGAAGCTTTCTTT. It yields the protein CASSGTGVNTEAFF.

CDR3 sequence reads: CASSPGTDDTEAFF. The CDR3 nucleotides are TGTGCCAGCAGTCCTGGGACCGACGACACTGAAGCTTTCTTT. This chain joins TRBV25-1 and TRBJ1-1, with D maybe TRBD1 (5 bases). V gave up 5 bases and J gave up 3 bases, with 13 bases separating them. From germline, CDR1 is MGHDK and CDR2 SYGVNS. CDR3 length equals 14 residues.

The chain uses TRBV19 and TRBJ1-2; perhaps TRBD1 as D (5 bases). Germline lookup yields CDR1 LNHDA and CDR2 SQIVND (reference sequence). V lost 6 bases and J lost 6, with 14 bases in between. CDR3 length: 13 amino acids. The CDR3 is CASSQGSIHGYTF. The DNA of the CDR3 is TGTGCCAGTAGCCAGGGCTCCATACATGGCTACACCTTC.

The chain is built from TRBV5-4 and TRBJ2-7; 7 bases fit TRBD2. V gave up 0 bases and J gave up 3 bases; unmatched junction bases: 9. CDR1 and CDR2 (germline): SGHNT, YYREEE (reference sequence). The CDR3 spans 16 residues. CDR3 residues: CASSLGASGNIYEQYF. The CDR3, as DNA: TGTGCCAGCAGCTTGGGAGCTAGCGGAAATATCTACGAGCAGTACTTC.

The chain is built from TRBV7-9 and TRBJ1-2; TRBD1 agrees at 7 bases. Looked up from germline, CDR1 is SEHNR and CDR2 is FQNEAQ (reference sequence). There are 16 residues in the CDR3. J gave up 0 bases and V 4 bases, and 8 bases lay outside the gene matches. As DNA, the CDR3 is TGTGCCAGCAGCTCAGGGACAGCACTCACTAACTATGGCTACACCTTC. It translates to CASSSGTALTNYGYTF. The whole variable domain, filled in from reference TRBV7-9 and TRBJ1-2, reads DTGVSQNPRHKITKRGQNVTFRCDPISEHNRLYWYRQTLGQGPEFLTYFQNEAQLEKSRLLSDRFSAERPKGSFSTLEIQRTEQGDSAMYLCASSSGTALTNYGYTFGSGTRLTVV.

The V and J genes are TRBV19 and TRBJ1-1; TRBD1 matches 8 bases. This CDR3 is 15 amino acids long. J lost 4 bases, V lost 4 bases, and 8 bases had no gene match. Per the germline V gene, CDR1 is LNHDA and CDR2 is SQIVND (reference sequence). For the CDR3, the DNA is TGTGCCAGTAGTACCACTCCGACAGGGGCCACTGAAGCTTTCTTT. Protein: CASSTTPTGATEAFF.

With regard to this clone: The same CDR3 also results from other DNA sequences found in this sample. The chain has TRBV25-1 and TRBJ1-5; D call uncertain. The CDR3 is 15 amino acids. The germline V gene has CDR1 MGHDK and CDR2 SYGVNS. Trimming cost V 1 base and J 2 bases, with 9 bases left between them. The CDR3 DNA follows: TGTGCCAGCAGTGAATCCGGAAGGGGCAATCAGCCCCAGCATTTT. Protein sequence: CASSESGRGNQPQHF.

The chain has TRBV7-2 and TRBJ2-5; 9 positions match TRBD1. The germline V gene has CDR1 SGHTA and CDR2 FQGNSA. The CDR3 runs 17 residues. V lost 1 base to trimming and J lost 5 bases; unmatched junction nucleotides: 11. The CDR3 is CASSLGAQGAGEETQYF. CDR3 DNA sequence: TGTGCCAGCAGCTTAGGGGCACAGGGGGCGGGTGAGGAGACCCAGTACTTC.

The chain is built from TRBV27 and TRBJ2-7; D might be TRBD2 (5 bases). Germline CDR1 reads MNHEY; CDR2 reads SMNVEV (reference sequence). Trimming took 4 bases from V and 3 from J, leaving 7 bases between them. This CDR3 region has 12 residues. The CDR3 region has the DNA TGTGCCAGCAGTTCTAGCATCTACGAGCAGTACTTC. Translation: CASSSSIYEQYF.

CDR3 DNA: TGTGCCAGCGTCCCTCGGCTGGCTGTAAATTCACCCCTCCACTTT. Its protein is CASVPRLAVNSPLHF. The chain carries TRBV27 and TRBJ1-6; D is undetermined. Germline V gene data show CDR1 as MNHEY and CDR2 as SMNVEV (reference sequence). This CDR3 is 15 amino acids long. V lost 8 bases, J lost 7 bases, and 18 bases lay in between.

CDR3 region: CAWSVLNRMNTEAFF. The CDR3 region has the DNA TGTGCCTGGAGTGTACTGAACAGAATGAACACTGAAGCTTTCTTT. The chain links TRBV30 to TRBJ1-1; D unresolved. Germline loops: CDR1 GTSNPN, CDR2 SVGIG (reference sequence). Trimming took 0 bases from V and 0 from J, leaving 11 bases between them. The CDR3 sequence is 15 residues long.

The gene calls are TRBV5-6 and TRBJ1-2; D is unresolved. This CDR3 is built from 13 residues. Germline V gene data show CDR1 as SGHDT and CDR2 as YYEEEE. V lost 1 base and J 4 bases, leaving 8 bases between the germline ends. The CDR3 loop reads CASSLYNSYGYTF. The CDR3 DNA reads TGTGCCAGCAGCTTGTATAACAGCTATGGCTACACCTTC.

The J gene is TRBJ1-6, the V gene TRBV4-3; tentatively, D is TRBD1 (6 bases). Trimming took 0 bases from V and 10 from J, leaving 22 bases between them. The CDR3 consists of 18 residues. Germline loops: CDR1 LGHNA, CDR2 YSLEER. The CDR3 DNA reads TGCGCCAGCAGCCAAGATACCCCACAGGGTAACTCAAGGTCACCCCTCCACTTT. Amino acid sequence: CASSQDTPQGNSRSPLHF.